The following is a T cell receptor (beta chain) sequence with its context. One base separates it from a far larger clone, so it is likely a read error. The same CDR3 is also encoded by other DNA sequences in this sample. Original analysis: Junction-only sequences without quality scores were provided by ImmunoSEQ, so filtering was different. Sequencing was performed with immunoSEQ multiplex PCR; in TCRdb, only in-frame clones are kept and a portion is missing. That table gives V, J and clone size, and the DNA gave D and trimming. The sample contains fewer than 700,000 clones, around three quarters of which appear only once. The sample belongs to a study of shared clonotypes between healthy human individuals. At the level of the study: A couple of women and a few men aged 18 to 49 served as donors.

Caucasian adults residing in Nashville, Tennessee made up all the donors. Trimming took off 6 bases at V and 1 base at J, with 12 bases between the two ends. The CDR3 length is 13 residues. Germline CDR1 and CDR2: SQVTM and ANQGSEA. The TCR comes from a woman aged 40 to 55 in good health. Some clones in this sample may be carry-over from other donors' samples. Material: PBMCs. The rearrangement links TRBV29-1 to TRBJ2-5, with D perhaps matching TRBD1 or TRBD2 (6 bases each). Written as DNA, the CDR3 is TGCAGCGTGGGGGGCTGGGCCCAAGAGACCCAGTACTTC. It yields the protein CSVGGWAQETQYF.